These 6 T cell receptor beta chains came from one sample sequenced in a study of blood T cell repertoires in COVID-19. The method was immunoSEQ multiplex PCR; TCRdb's version includes in-frame clones alone and lacks a portion of them. The table has roughly 48,000 clones, 75% to 80% seen once; the top ten hold about 20%. Specimen: peripheral blood. The receptors here all came from a human donor with active or convalescent COVID-19. The donor label of this sample is uncertain.

This clone was counted a single time. The chain combines TRBV7-2 with TRBJ2-1; 11 bases agree with TRBD2. V was clipped by 1 base and J by 7 bases; unmatched bases: 6. The germline V gene has CDR1 SGHTA and CDR2 FQGNSA. The CDR3 sequence is 16 residues long. The CDR3 nucleotides are TGTGCCAGCAGCTTAGGGGGCTTAGCGGGAGGGAATGAGCAGTTCTTC. Encoded protein: CASSLGGLAGGNEQFF. Looking up the rest from reference TRBV7-2 and TRBJ2-1 gives the full variable domain: GAGVSQSPSNKVTEKGKDVELRCDPISGHTALYWYRQSLGQGLEFLIYFQGNSAPDKSGLPSDRFSAERTGGSVSTLTIQRTQQEDSAVYLCASSLGGLAGGNEQFFGPGTRLTVL.

The rearrangement links TRBV7-2 to TRBJ2-7; no definite D call. The germline CDR1 and CDR2 sequences are SGHTA and FQGNSA. V gave up 5 bases and J gave up 0 bases, with 14 bases separating them. CDR3 size: 15 residues. The CDR3: CASSPTPGSSYEQYF. CDR3 DNA: TGTGCCAGCAGCCCAACCCCCGGGTCCTCCTACGAGCAGTACTTC.

The chain links TRBV7-3 to TRBJ2-1; 8 bases align to TRBD2. J lost 0 bases, V lost 1 base, and 5 bases had no gene match. CDR3 size: 17 residues. The germline V gene has CDR1 SGHTA and CDR2 FQGTGA. The CDR3 protein is CASSLRGSGSSYNEQFF. CDR3 in DNA: TGTGCCAGCAGCTTAAGGGGAAGCGGGAGCTCCTACAATGAGCAGTTCTTC.

The chain joins TRBV3-1 (or the pseudogene TRBV3-2) to TRBJ2-7; a possible D gene is TRBD1 (5 bases). CDR3 size: 13 residues. V lost 0 bases and J 2 bases, leaving 5 bases between the germline ends. Germline CDR1 and CDR2: LGHDT and YNNKEL (reference sequence). The CDR3 spells CASSQDRAYEQYF. In DNA form, the CDR3 reads TGTGCCAGCAGCCAAGACAGGGCCTACGAGCAGTACTTC.

The chain combines TRBV5-6 with TRBJ2-5; D is perhaps TRBD1 (5 bases). The germline CDR1 and CDR2 sequences are SGHDT and YYEEEE. Trimming pared 2 bases from V and 5 bases from J, leaving 10 bases between. The CDR3 runs to 13 residues. The CDR3 here is CASSFRVRETQYF. The CDR3 DNA reads TGTGCCAGCAGCTTCAGGGTTAGGGAGACCCAGTACTTC.

This clone showed up many times. V gene TRBV5-1 combines with J gene TRBJ2-1; tentatively, D is TRBD2 (6 bases). Trimming shortened V by 0 bases and J by 0 bases, and 13 bases separated the two germline ends. Germline CDR1 reads SGHRS; CDR2 reads YFSETQ. CDR3 length: 17 amino acids. CDR3 DNA sequence: TGCGCCAGCAGCTTGGAAGCTAGCGCGAGCTCCTACAATGAGCAGTTCTTC. Its protein product is CASSLEASASSYNEQFF. The entire variable domain, with the rest obtained from reference TRBV5-1 and TRBJ2-1, is as follows: KAGVTQTPRYLIKTRGQQVTLSCSPISGHRSVSWYQQTPGQGLQFLFEYFSETQRNKGNFPGRFSGRQFSNSRSEMNVSTLELGDSALYLCASSLEASASSYNEQFFGPGTRLTVL.